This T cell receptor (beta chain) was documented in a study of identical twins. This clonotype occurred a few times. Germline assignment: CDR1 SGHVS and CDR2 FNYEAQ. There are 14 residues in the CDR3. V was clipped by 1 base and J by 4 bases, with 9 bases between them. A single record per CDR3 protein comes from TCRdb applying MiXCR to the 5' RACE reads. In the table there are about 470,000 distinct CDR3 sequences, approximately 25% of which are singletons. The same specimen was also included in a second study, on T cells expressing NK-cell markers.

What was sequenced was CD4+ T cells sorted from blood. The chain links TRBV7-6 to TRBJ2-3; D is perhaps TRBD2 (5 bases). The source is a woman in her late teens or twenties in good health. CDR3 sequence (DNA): TGTGCCAGCAGCTTAGGAGGGAGTTCAGATACGCAGTATTTT. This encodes CASSLGGSSDTQYF.